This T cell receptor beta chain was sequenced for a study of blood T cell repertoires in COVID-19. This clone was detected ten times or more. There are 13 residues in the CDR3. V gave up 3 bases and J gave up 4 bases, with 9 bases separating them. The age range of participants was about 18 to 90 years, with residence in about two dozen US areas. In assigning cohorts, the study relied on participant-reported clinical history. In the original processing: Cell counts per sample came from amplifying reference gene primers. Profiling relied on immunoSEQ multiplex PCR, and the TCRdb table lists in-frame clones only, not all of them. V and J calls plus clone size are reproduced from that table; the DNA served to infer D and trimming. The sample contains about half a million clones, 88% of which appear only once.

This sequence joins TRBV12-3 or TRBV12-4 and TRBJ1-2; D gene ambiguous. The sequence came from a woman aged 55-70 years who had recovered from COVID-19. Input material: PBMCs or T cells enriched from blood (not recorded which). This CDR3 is CASSFQSGYGYTF. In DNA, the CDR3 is TGTGCCAGCAGTTTCCAGAGCGGCTATGGCTACACCTTC.